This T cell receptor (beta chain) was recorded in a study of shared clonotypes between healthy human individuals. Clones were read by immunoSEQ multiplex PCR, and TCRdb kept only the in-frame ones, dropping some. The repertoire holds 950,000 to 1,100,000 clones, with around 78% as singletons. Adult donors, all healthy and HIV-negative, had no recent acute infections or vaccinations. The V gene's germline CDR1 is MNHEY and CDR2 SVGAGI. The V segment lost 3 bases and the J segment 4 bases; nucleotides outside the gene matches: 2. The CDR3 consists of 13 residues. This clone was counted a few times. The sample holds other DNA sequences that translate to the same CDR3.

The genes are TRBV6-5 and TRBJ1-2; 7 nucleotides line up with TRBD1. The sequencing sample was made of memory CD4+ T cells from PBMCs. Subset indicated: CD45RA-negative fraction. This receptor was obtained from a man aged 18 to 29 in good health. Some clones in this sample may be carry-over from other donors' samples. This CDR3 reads CASSYRQGYGYTF. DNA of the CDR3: TGTGCCAGCAGTTATAGACAGGGCTATGGCTACACCTTC.